This T cell receptor beta chain was found in a study of CD8+ T cells in alopecia areata. This clone was detected many times. V trimming: 5 bases; J trimming: 6 bases; junction bases outside the gene matches: 8. Germline V gives CDR1 SNHLY, CDR2 FYNNEI. There are 15 residues in the CDR3. Extraction and reverse transcription of RNA yielded cDNA as the sequencing template. Assay used: immunoSEQ multiplex PCR; TCRdb lists only in-frame clones, some missing. Among 160,000 or so clones listed, 65% were seen once. The treatment: oral pan-JAK inhibitor, 5-10 mg twice daily. The specimen was CD4+ T cells sorted from blood, collected at week 4, from a patient treated with tofacitinib. This chain links TRBV2 with TRBJ2-2, with TRBD1 matching 8 bases. The receptor was derived from a human donor with alopecia areata. CDR3 sequence reads: CASSLTGVGPGELFF. The CDR3 DNA is TGTGCCAGCAGTTTGACAGGGGTCGGACCCGGGGAGCTGTTTTTT.